This passage covers 31 T cell receptor beta chains from one sample sequenced in a study of T cell responses to AZD1222 COVID-19 vaccine (dated by TCRdb to about 2021). Sample time point, as interpreted from the label and publication: baseline before first vaccination. The library was prepared using the immunoSEQ multiplex PCR assay. TCRdb re-hosts the immuneACCESS table, in-frame sequences only. Its copies lack some clones; in the studies checked, an unresolved V gene accounts for under half of them, and the cause for the rest is not known. The sample has 180,000 or so clones on record, roughly 94% of them singletons. In total, the top ten clones hold around 0.66% of the sample. The sample here was peripheral blood, taken on day 0 of AZD1222 vaccination. These receptors were collected from an adult in good health.

The CDR3 bases are TGCGCCAGCAGCTTGAGGGAGAATCAGCCCCAGCATTTT. Its translation is CASSLRENQPQHF. The gene calls are TRBV5-1 and TRBJ1-5; no definite D call. The CDR3 loop spans 13 amino acids. V lost 1 base and J lost 4, with 6 bases in between. Germline CDR1 and CDR2: SGHRS and YFSETQ.

The genes are TRBV12-3 or TRBV12-4 and TRBJ2-2; D gene ambiguous. The CDR3 is made up of 12 amino acids. With 1 base removed from V and 6 bases from J, the gap between germline ends came to 3 bases. The CDR3 loop reads CASSLVAGELFF. In nucleotides, the CDR3 is TGTGCCAGCAGTTTAGTGGCCGGGGAGCTGTTTTTT.

The chain carries TRBV28 and TRBJ2-1; 12 bases fit TRBD1. The CDR3 loop spans 15 amino acids. With V trimmed by 7 bases and J by 7 bases, 8 bases remained unmatched. Germline CDR1 is MDHEN and CDR2 is SYDVKM. CDR3 DNA: TGTGCCAGCACCTACCCGGGACAGGGGGCAAATGAGCAGTTCTTC. Translation gives CASTYPGQGANEQFF.

J is TRBJ1-1 and V is TRBV5-4; TRBD1 is a possible D gene (5 bases). Between the trimmed V and J ends, which lost 4 bases and 5 bases, there was a span of 24 bases. CDR1 is SGHNT, CDR2 YYREEE, per germline (reference sequence). The CDR3 sequence is 17 residues long. The CDR3 here is CASSTSGTARGGTEAFF. In DNA form, the CDR3 reads TGTGCCAGCAGCACATCAGGGACGGCCCGTGGTGGAACTGAAGCTTTCTTT.

The chain joins TRBV3-1 (or the pseudogene TRBV3-2) to TRBJ2-5, with D perhaps TRBD1 (5 bases). The germline V gene has CDR1 LGHDT and CDR2 YNNKEL (reference sequence). The CDR3 contains 13 residues. The V gene lost 1 base and the J gene lost 5 bases, with 8 bases spanning the gap. The CDR3 here is CASSQAGLETQYF. The CDR3 DNA sequence: TGTGCCAGCAGCCAAGCAGGGCTGGAGACCCAGTACTTC.

This clone was recorded once. The chain carries TRBV28 and TRBJ2-7; 7 bases are shared with TRBD1. Trimming removed 6 bases from V and 3 bases from J; junction bases left unmatched: 5. The CDR3 length is 13 residues. Germline-derived CDR1 and CDR2 are MDHEN and SYDVKM. The CDR3 reads CASRTTGFYEQYF. The CDR3 nucleotides read TGTGCCAGCAGAACGACAGGGTTCTACGAGCAGTACTTC.

The chain joins TRBV5-1 to TRBJ2-2; 7 nucleotides align to TRBD1. The CDR3 consists of 16 residues. V was pared by 4 bases and J by 5 bases, with 11 bases of the junction left unmatched. Germline V lookup: CDR1 SGHRS, CDR2 YFSETQ. The CDR3 loop is CASSPRTGTATGELFF. The CDR3 DNA follows: TGCGCCAGCAGCCCCCGAACCGGGACAGCGACCGGGGAGCTGTTTTTT.

The chain couples TRBV5-5 to TRBJ2-3, with D perhaps TRBD2 (5 bases). CDR1 SGHKS and CDR2 YYEKEE come from the germline V gene (reference sequence). Deletions cut 1 base from V and 4 bases from J, with 13 bases between. The length of the CDR3 is 15 residues. The CDR3: CASSLFMGAADTQYF. The DNA of the CDR3 is TGTGCCAGCAGCTTGTTTATGGGAGCGGCAGATACGCAGTATTTT.

The chain links TRBV2 to TRBJ2-3, with no clear D. Per the germline V gene, CDR1 is SNHLY and CDR2 is FYNNEI. This CDR3 spans 11 amino acids. V lost 6 bases to trimming and J lost 4 bases, with 5 bases between them. CDR3 nucleotides: TGTGCCAGCAGGAACTCAGATACGCAGTATTTT. As protein: CASRNSDTQYF.

V gene TRBV15 combines with J gene TRBJ1-1; a possible D gene is TRBD1 (6 bases). Trimming cost V 4 bases and J 2 bases, with 14 bases left between them. The CDR3 is made up of 15 amino acids. CDR1 is LNHNV and CDR2 is YYDKDF in the germline V gene (reference sequence). The CDR3 sequence: CATSIGGGLNTEAFF. In nucleotides, the CDR3 is TGTGCCACCAGCATAGGGGGGGGGCTAAACACTGAAGCTTTCTTT.

This chain joins TRBV5-1 and TRBJ2-1; 8 bases align to TRBD1. Trimming at V came to 0 bases and at J to 9 bases, leaving 5 bases not matched to a gene. This CDR3 has 14 residues. The germline V gene encodes CDR1 SGHRS and CDR2 YFSETQ. CDR3 coding DNA: TGCGCCAGCAGCTTGGTACCGACAGGGGCTGAGCAGTTCTTC. Translating it yields CASSLVPTGAEQFF. The variable domain in full, completed from reference TRBV5-1 and TRBJ2-1, reads KAGVTQTPRYLIKTRGQQVTLSCSPISGHRSVSWYQQTPGQGLQFLFEYFSETQRNKGNFPGRFSGRQFSNSRSEMNVSTLELGDSALYLCASSLVPTGAEQFFGPGTRLTVL.

The CDR3 is CASRDIAGELFF. The CDR3 DNA reads TGTGCCAGCAGGGACATTGCCGGGGAGCTGTTTTTT. The chain employs TRBV5-4 and TRBJ2-2, with D perhaps TRBD1 (5 bases). The CDR3 has 12 residues. V lost 5 bases, J lost 6 bases, and 8 bases lay in between. Germline V CDR1 and CDR2: SGHNT, YYREEE (reference sequence). Full variable domain (missing parts from reference TRBV5-4 and TRBJ2-2): ETGVTQSPTHLIKTRGQQVTLRCSSQSGHNTVSWYQQALGQGPQFIFQYYREEENGRGNFPPRFSGLQFPNYSSELNVNALELDDSALYLCASRDIAGELFFGEGSRLTVL.

Only one count was recorded for this clone. The chain recombines TRBV30 with TRBJ1-5; the D is unclear. The CDR3 spans 13 residues. CDR1 is GTSNPN and CDR2 is SVGIG in the germline V gene (reference sequence). V lost 3 bases to trimming and J lost 4 bases, with 10 bases between them. As DNA, the CDR3 is TGTGCCTGGAGCCTGGGCCATAATCAGCCCCAGCATTTT. Amino acid sequence: CAWSLGHNQPQHF.

The chain has TRBV6-5 and TRBJ1-4, with D possibly TRBD1 on 5 matching bases. V was pared by 4 bases and J by 5 bases, with 11 bases between. CDR3 length: 14 residues. The germline CDR1 and CDR2 sequences are MNHEY and SVGAGI. CDR3 coding DNA: TGTGCCAGCAGTTTTGGGGGGGGGAATGAAAAACTGTTTTTT. It is translated as CASSFGGGNEKLFF.

The chain recombines TRBV14 with TRBJ2-7; 8 bases are a match to TRBD1. The CDR3 is made up of 15 amino acids. After removal of 1 base from V and 6 bases from J, the junction contained 8 bases not matched to a gene. CDR1 is SGHDN and CDR2 is FVKESK in the germline V gene. The CDR3 bases are TGTGCCAGCAGCCAAGTGACAGGGGTAGTGGGCGAGCAGTACTTC. It specifies CASSQVTGVVGEQYF.

J is TRBJ1-5 and V is TRBV19; the match to TRBD1 covers 9 bases. Germline CDR1 LNHDA, CDR2 SQIVND (reference sequence). This CDR3 is built from 14 residues. Trimming took 5 bases from V and 7 from J; bases not matched to a gene: 6. The CDR3 loop reads CASSGTGRNQPQHF. The CDR3 bases are TGTGCCAGTAGTGGGACAGGGAGGAACCAGCCCCAGCATTTT.

The V and J genes are TRBV27 and TRBJ2-4; D unclear. From germline, CDR1 is MNHEY and CDR2 SMNVEV (reference sequence). This CDR3 region has 13 residues. V lost 1 base, J lost 2 bases, and 3 bases lay in between. The CDR3 loop reads CASSLFPKNIQYF. CDR3 nucleotides: TGTGCCAGCAGTTTATTCCCCAAAAACATTCAGTACTTC.

The chain couples TRBV24-1 to TRBJ1-1; D gene ambiguous. The CDR3 loop spans 13 amino acids. With 5 bases removed from V and 2 bases from J, the gap between germline ends came to 8 bases. From germline, CDR1 is KGHDR and CDR2 SFDVKD. The CDR3 DNA is TGTGCCACCAGTGCCGGGCTAAACACTGAAGCTTTCTTT. It codes for CATSAGLNTEAFF.

This chain uses TRBV20-1 with TRBJ2-1; D call uncertain. Per the germline V gene, CDR1 is DFQATT and CDR2 is SNEGSKA (reference sequence). V was pared by 3 bases and J by 5 bases, with 5 bases between. CDR3 length: 11 amino acids. The CDR3 spells CSARFDNEQFF. CDR3 bases: TGCAGTGCTAGGTTCGACAATGAGCAGTTCTTC.

This rearrangement joins TRBV18 to TRBJ1-1; possible D gene TRBD1, 6 bases. Germline CDR1 and CDR2: KGHSH and LQKENI. The CDR3 covers 14 residues. The V and J ends lost 0 bases and 5 bases respectively, with 10 bases between them. Here the CDR3 DNA reads TGTGCCAGCTCACCACCCCAGGGGCGAACTGAAGCTTTCTTT. Amino acids: CASSPPQGRTEAFF.

The genes are TRBV9 and TRBJ1-4; D is unresolved. Germline values: CDR1 SGDLS, CDR2 YYNGEE. Trimming took off 0 bases at V and 7 bases at J, with 7 bases between the two ends. The CDR3 spans 13 residues. DNA for the CDR3: TGTGCCAGCAGCGTAGAGGGTGGTGAAAAACTGTTTTTT. Translated: CASSVEGGEKLFF.

The chain recombines TRBV10-1 with TRBJ1-4; no firm D call. The CDR3 has 10 amino acids. Trimming removed 10 bases at V and 11 bases at J, with 11 bases between. Germline V lookup: CDR1 WNHNN, CDR2 SYGVQD (reference sequence). CDR3 residues: CAIGISKLFF. The CDR3 DNA follows: TGCGCCATCGGGATAAGCAAACTGTTTTTT.

The genes are TRBV4-1 and TRBJ1-6; no clear D. This CDR3 spans 15 amino acids. Trimming pared 0 bases from V and 4 bases from J, leaving 7 bases between. Looked up from germline, CDR1 is MGHRA and CDR2 is YSYEKL. This CDR3 is CASSQDVGYNSPLHF. CDR3 DNA sequence: TGCGCCAGCAGCCAAGACGTGGGGTATAATTCACCCCTCCACTTT.

This CDR3 reads CATSAPPGQNEKLFF. The CDR3 DNA reads TGTGCCACCAGCGCCCCTCCGGGCCAGAATGAAAAACTGTTTTTT. V and J are TRBV15 and TRBJ1-4, with D unclear. The V and J ends lost 5 bases and 5 bases respectively, with 15 bases between them. In germline, CDR1 is LNHNV, CDR2 YYDKDF (reference sequence). The CDR3 runs 15 residues.

This CDR3 reads CASSRRAPGARGTDTQYF. The CDR3 nucleotides read TGTGCCAGCAGCCGAAGGGCACCCGGGGCGCGGGGCACAGATACGCAGTATTTT. V gene TRBV3-1 (or the pseudogene TRBV3-2) combines with J gene TRBJ2-3; either TRBD1 or TRBD2 may fit D (5 bases each). The V and J ends lost 4 bases and 1 base respectively, with 21 bases between them. Germline assignment: CDR1 LGHDT and CDR2 YNNKEL (reference sequence). The length of the CDR3 is 18 residues.

This clone was found once. V is TRBV18 and J is TRBJ1-1; D remains unclear. The germline V gene encodes CDR1 KGHSH and CDR2 LQKENI. V lost 3 bases to trimming and J lost 4 bases, with 9 bases between them. The CDR3 consists of 13 residues. The CDR3 here is CASSPGMGTEAFF. CDR3 sequence (DNA): TGTGCCAGCTCACCCGGGATGGGCACTGAAGCTTTCTTT.

The chain uses TRBV6-5 and TRBJ2-1; D is uncertain. Trimming took off 2 bases at V and 8 bases at J, with 16 bases between the two ends. The germline V gene encodes CDR1 MNHEY and CDR2 SVGAGI. This CDR3 comprises 15 residues. CDR3 in DNA: TGTGCCAGCAGTTACCTAGGCCAATATGGCGATGAGCAGTTCTTC. Translation: CASSYLGQYGDEQFF.

The rearrangement links TRBV27 to TRBJ1-5, with D tentatively TRBD1 (5 bases). V dropped 6 bases and J dropped 6 bases, with 9 bases sitting between them. The germline gives CDR1 MNHEY, CDR2 SMNVEV (reference sequence). The CDR3 contains 12 residues. Here the CDR3 reads CASRMGGQPQHF. The CDR3 DNA is TGTGCCAGCAGGATGGGGGGTCAGCCCCAGCATTTT.

This clone occurred a few times. V is TRBV4-2 and J is TRBJ2-2, with D perhaps TRBD2 (5 bases). This CDR3 contains 18 residues. Germline CDR1 is LGHNA and CDR2 is YNFKEQ. The V and J ends lost 0 bases and 0 bases respectively, with 14 bases between them. CDR3 nucleotides: TGTGCCAGCAGCCAAGATCAACGGAAAGCGGCGAACACCGGGGAGCTGTTTTTT. Its protein product is CASSQDQRKAANTGELFF.

The chain recombines TRBV2 with TRBJ2-7; D unclear. This CDR3 is built from 14 residues. V shed 4 bases and J shed 1 base, with 11 bases lying between them. Germline-derived CDR1 and CDR2 are SNHLY and FYNNEI. CDR3 loop: CASSVATLSYEQYF. CDR3 sequence (DNA): TGTGCCAGCAGTGTCGCTACTTTGTCCTACGAGCAGTACTTC.

The CDR3 here is CASSFSLGKGEQFF. The DNA for the CDR3 is TGTGCCAGCAGTTTCTCTTTGGGGAAGGGTGAGCAGTTCTTC. The J gene is TRBJ2-1, the V gene TRBV28; D is ambiguous. The CDR3 sequence is 14 residues long. Germline values: CDR1 MDHEN, CDR2 SYDVKM. V dropped 3 bases and J dropped 9 bases, with 15 bases sitting between them. Based on the CDR3 plus reference TRBV28 and TRBJ2-1, the full variable domain is DVKVTQSSRYLVKRTGEKVFLECVQDMDHENMFWYRQDPGLGLRLIYFSYDVKMKEKGDIPEGYSVSREKKERFSLILESASTNQTSMYLCASSFSLGKGEQFFGPGTRLTVL.